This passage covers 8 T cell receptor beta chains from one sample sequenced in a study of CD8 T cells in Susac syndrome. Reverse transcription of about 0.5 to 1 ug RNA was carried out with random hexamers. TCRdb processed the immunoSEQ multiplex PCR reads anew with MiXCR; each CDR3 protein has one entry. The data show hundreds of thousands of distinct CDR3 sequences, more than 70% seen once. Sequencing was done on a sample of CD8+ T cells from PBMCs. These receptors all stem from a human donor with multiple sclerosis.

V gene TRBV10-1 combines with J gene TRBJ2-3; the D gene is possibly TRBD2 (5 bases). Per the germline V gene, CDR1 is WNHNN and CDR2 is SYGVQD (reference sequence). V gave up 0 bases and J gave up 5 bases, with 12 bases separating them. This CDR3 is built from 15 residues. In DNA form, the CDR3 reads TGCGCCAGCAGTGAGTCTGGAACCCGGGGAGATACGCAGTATTTT. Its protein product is CASSESGTRGDTQYF.

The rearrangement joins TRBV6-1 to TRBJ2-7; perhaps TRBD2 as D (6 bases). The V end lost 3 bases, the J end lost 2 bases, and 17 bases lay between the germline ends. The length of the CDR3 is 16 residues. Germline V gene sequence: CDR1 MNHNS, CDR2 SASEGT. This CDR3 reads CASSEDPGDHTYEQYF. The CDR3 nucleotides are TGTGCCAGCAGTGAGGATCCGGGAGATCATACCTACGAGCAGTACTTC.

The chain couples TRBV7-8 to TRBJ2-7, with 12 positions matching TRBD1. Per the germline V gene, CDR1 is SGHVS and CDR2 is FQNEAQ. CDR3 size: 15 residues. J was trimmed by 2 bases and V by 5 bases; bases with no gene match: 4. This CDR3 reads CASSRDRGPPYEQYF. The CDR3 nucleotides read TGTGCCAGCAGCCGGGACAGGGGGCCTCCCTACGAGCAGTACTTC.

In DNA form, the CDR3 reads TGTGCCAGCAGCTTGGGACACGGGGCTGAAGCTTTCTTT. This codes for CASSLGHGAEAFF. The chain uses TRBV5-6 and TRBJ1-1; D ambiguous. Germline CDR1 is SGHDT and CDR2 is YYEEEE. With 0 bases removed from V and 6 bases from J, the gap between germline ends came to 9 bases. The CDR3 runs 13 residues. The full variable domain, its missing parts supplied by reference TRBV5-6 and TRBJ1-1, is DAGVTQSPTHLIKTRGQQVTLRCSPKSGHDTVSWYQQALGQGPQFIFQYYEEEERQRGNFPDRFSGHQFPNYSSELNVNALLLGDSALYLCASSLGHGAEAFFGQGTRLTVV.

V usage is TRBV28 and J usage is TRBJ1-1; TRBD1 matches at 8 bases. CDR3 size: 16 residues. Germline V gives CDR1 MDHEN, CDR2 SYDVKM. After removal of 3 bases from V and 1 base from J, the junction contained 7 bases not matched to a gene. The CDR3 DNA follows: TGTGCCAGCAGTTTGGGCAGGGGGCGCGCGAACACTGAAGCTTTCTTT. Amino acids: CASSLGRGRANTEAFF.

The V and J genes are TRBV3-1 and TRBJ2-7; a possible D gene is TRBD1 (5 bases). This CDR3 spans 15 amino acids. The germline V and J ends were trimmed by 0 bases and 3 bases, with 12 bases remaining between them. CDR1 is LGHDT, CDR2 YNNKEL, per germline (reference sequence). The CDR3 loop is CASSQERQGLYEQYF. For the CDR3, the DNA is TGTGCCAGCAGCCAAGAGAGGCAGGGCCTCTACGAGCAGTACTTC.

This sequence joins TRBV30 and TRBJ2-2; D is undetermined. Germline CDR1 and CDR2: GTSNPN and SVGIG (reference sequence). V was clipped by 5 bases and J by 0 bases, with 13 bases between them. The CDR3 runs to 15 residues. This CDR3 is CAWGDFEANTGELFF. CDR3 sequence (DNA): TGTGCCTGGGGAGATTTTGAAGCGAACACCGGGGAGCTGTTTTTT.

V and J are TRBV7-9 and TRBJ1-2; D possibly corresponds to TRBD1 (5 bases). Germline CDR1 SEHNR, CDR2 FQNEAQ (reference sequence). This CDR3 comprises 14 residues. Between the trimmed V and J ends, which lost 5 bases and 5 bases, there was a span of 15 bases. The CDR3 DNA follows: TGTGCCAGCAGCACTGACGGGGCAGGATATGGCTACACCTTC. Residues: CASSTDGAGYGYTF.